These 30 T cell receptor beta chains share one sample of origin, sequenced in a study of control samples from healthy donors and cancer patients. Assay used: immunoSEQ multiplex PCR; TCRdb lists only in-frame clones, some missing. The sample carries 75,000 to 95,000 clones, about 88% recorded once. The sequenced material came from PBMCs. All receptors derive from a woman aged 50 to 60 with colorectal cancer.

The chain is built from TRBV7-3 and TRBJ2-1; 7 bases match TRBD1. CDR1 and CDR2 from the germline V gene are SGHTA and FQGTGA. The V gene end was trimmed by 4 bases and the J gene end by 6 bases; junction bases not matched to a gene: 3. The CDR3 loop spans 13 amino acids. CDR3 region: CASSSDRVNEQFF. CDR3 DNA: TGTGCCAGCAGCTCAGACAGGGTCAATGAGCAGTTCTTC.

The chain recombines TRBV6-5 with TRBJ2-7; D ambiguous. V lost 6 bases to trimming and J lost 4 bases, with 7 bases between them. The CDR3 is 11 residues long. Germline V gives CDR1 MNHEY, CDR2 SVGAGI. DNA for the CDR3: TGTGCCAGCAGGATGAGATACGAGCAGTACGTC. Translated, it gives CASRMRYEQYV.

The chain links TRBV30 to TRBJ1-2; D remains ambiguous. Germline V gene data show CDR1 as GTSNPN and CDR2 as SVGIG (reference sequence). Trimming shortened V by 7 bases and J by 7 bases, and 7 bases separated the two germline ends. The CDR3 spans 9 residues. This CDR3 is CALEGGYTF. As DNA, the CDR3 is TGTGCCTTGGAGGGTGGCTACACCTTC.

The chain couples TRBV11-3 to TRBJ1-3; unclear D gene. V was trimmed by 2 bases and J by 6 bases, leaving 8 bases between them. Germline-derived CDR1 and CDR2 are SGHNT and YENEEA. CDR3 length equals 13 residues. The CDR3 region has the DNA TGTGCCAGCAGCTTATCTTTCGAAAACACCATATATTTT. Protein product: CASSLSFENTIYF.

This clone showed up just a few times. The V and J genes are TRBV28 and TRBJ2-2, with unresolved D. Trimming cost V 3 bases and J 4 bases, with 9 bases left between them. This CDR3 comprises 14 residues. From germline, CDR1 is MDHEN and CDR2 SYDVKM. The DNA of the CDR3 is TGTGCCAGCAGTTTGTTACTGAGCACCGGGGAGCTGTTTTTT. Translated, it gives CASSLLLSTGELFF.

This rearrangement joins TRBV19 to TRBJ2-7, with D perhaps matching TRBD2 (5 bases). V gave up 5 bases and J gave up 0 bases, with 14 bases separating them. Germline V gene data show CDR1 as LNHDA and CDR2 as SQIVND (reference sequence). This CDR3 region has 15 residues. The CDR3 is CASSYRLGSSYEQYV. DNA of the CDR3: TGTGCCAGTAGTTATCGTCTGGGGAGCTCCTACGAGCAGTACGTC.

The table lists this clone with a count of one. The gene calls are TRBV7-8 and TRBJ2-6; D gene ambiguous. V was clipped by 5 bases and J by 0 bases, with 8 bases between them. Germline-derived CDR1 and CDR2 are SGHVS and FQNEAQ. CDR3 length: 15 residues. CDR3 DNA sequence: TGTGCCAGCAGCAGTCCTTTCTCTGGGGCCAACGTCCTGACTTTC. Amino acids: CASSSPFSGANVLTF.

The V call is TRBV6-5, the J call TRBJ1-4; D perhaps matches TRBD1 (5 bases). Germline assignment: CDR1 MNHEY and CDR2 SVGAGI. Trimming removed 0 bases from V and 5 bases from J, with 10 bases in between. This CDR3 is built from 15 residues. The CDR3 nucleotides read TGTGCCAGCAGTTACTCCGGGACCTTGAATGAAAAACTGTTTTTT. This translates into CASSYSGTLNEKLFF.

The rearrangement uses TRBV19 and TRBJ1-5, with a possible D match to TRBD1 (6 bases). The CDR3 extends over 17 amino acids. Germline lookup yields CDR1 LNHDA and CDR2 SQIVND (reference sequence). V lost 9 bases to trimming and J lost 0 bases, with 21 bases between them. This CDR3 is CASRGPPLFNSNQPQHF. Here the CDR3 DNA reads TGTGCCAGCAGGGGACCCCCGCTTTTTAATAGCAATCAGCCCCAGCATTTT.

The chain joins TRBV7-9 to TRBJ1-2; 7 nucleotides match TRBD1. The germline gives CDR1 SEHNR, CDR2 FQNEAQ (reference sequence). The CDR3 has 13 amino acids. J was trimmed by 8 bases and V by 5 bases; bases with no gene match: 8. The CDR3 DNA sequence: TGTGCCAGCAGCGTACAGGGGAAAGAGGGCTACACCTTC. Protein product: CASSVQGKEGYTF. Complete variable domain (other parts from reference TRBV7-9 and TRBJ1-2): DTGVSQNPRHKITKRGQNVTFRCDPISEHNRLYWYRQTLGQGPEFLTYFQNEAQLEKSRLLSDRFSAERPKGSFSTLEIQRTEQGDSAMYLCASSVQGKEGYTFGSGTRLTVV.

V usage is TRBV7-2 and J usage is TRBJ1-6, with 8 positions matching TRBD1. The CDR3 covers 15 residues. With 5 bases clipped from V and 7 bases from J, the junction kept 7 bases outside the gene matches. Looked up from germline, CDR1 is SGHTA and CDR2 is FQGNSA. CDR3 sequence reads: CASSPSGGANSPLHF. In DNA, the CDR3 is TGTGCCAGCAGCCCATCAGGGGGCGCCAATTCACCCCTCCACTTT.

The chain uses TRBV10-3 and TRBJ1-2; 8 nucleotides agree with TRBD1. V gave up 7 bases and J gave up 6 bases; unmatched junction bases: 4. Germline lookup yields CDR1 ENHRY and CDR2 SYGVKD. The CDR3 sequence is 12 residues long. The CDR3 spells CAITGQAHGYTF. In DNA form, the CDR3 reads TGTGCCATCACGGGACAGGCCCATGGCTACACCTTC.

V is TRBV3-1 (or the pseudogene TRBV3-2) and J is TRBJ1-2; D is uncertain. Per germline, CDR1 LGHDT and CDR2 YNNKEL (reference sequence). This CDR3 is built from 12 residues. V was shortened by 10 bases and J by 2 bases, with 11 bases between the two germline ends. In DNA, the CDR3 is TGTGCCACTTTGGACGGAAACTATGGCTACACCTTC. It specifies CATLDGNYGYTF.

DNA of the CDR3: TGTGCTAGTGGTTTGGTACTTGGCGTTGGTAGCAATCAGCCCCAGCATTTT. Its protein product is CASGLVLGVGSNQPQHF. The chain has TRBV12-5 and TRBJ1-5, with D hard to call. The germline V gene has CDR1 LGHNT and CDR2 FRNRAP. The CDR3 has 17 residues. Trimming stripped 0 bases from V and 0 bases from J, with 12 bases between.

The chain joins TRBV4-1 to TRBJ1-4; the match to TRBD1 covers 7 bases. This CDR3 has 16 residues. V lost 4 bases, J lost 3 bases, and 8 bases stayed unmatched. Germline loops: CDR1 MGHRA, CDR2 YSYEKL. The CDR3 loop reads CASSRPAQGANEKLFF. CDR3 nucleotides: TGCGCCAGCAGCCGACCGGCCCAGGGGGCTAATGAAAAACTGTTTTTT.

This clone was observed a single time. This rearrangement joins TRBV19 to TRBJ2-1; D not resolved. V was shortened by 3 bases and J by 6 bases, with 9 bases between the two germline ends. Looked up from germline, CDR1 is LNHDA and CDR2 is SQIVND (reference sequence). The CDR3 totals 13 residues. CDR3 in amino acids: CASSMRHSNEQFF. In DNA, the CDR3 is TGTGCCAGTAGTATGAGGCACAGCAATGAGCAGTTCTTC.

Note on this clone: Its ends do not fully match the called genes, so a read error is possible. V and J are TRBV6-1 and TRBJ1-3; weak D call: TRBD1 (5 bases). This CDR3 has 15 residues. Germline CDR1 is MNHNS and CDR2 is SASEGT. The CDR3 reads CASREGHSSGNTIYF. DNA for the CDR3: TGTGCCAGCAGGGAAGGACATTCCTCTGGAAACACCATATATTTT.

The genes are TRBV19 and TRBJ1-2; D perhaps matches TRBD1 (6 bases). The CDR3 length is 16 residues. Looked up from germline, CDR1 is LNHDA and CDR2 is SQIVND (reference sequence). Deletions cut 5 bases from V and 1 base from J, with 17 bases between. The CDR3 loop is CASSPRTETNNYGYTF. The CDR3 nucleotides are TGTGCCAGTAGTCCACGGACAGAAACCAATAACTATGGCTACACCTTC.

This chain joins TRBV9 and TRBJ1-2; possible D gene TRBD1, 5 bases. The ends were cut back, 4 bases at V and 1 base at J, with 17 bases in the middle. The CDR3 is 16 residues long. Germline CDR1 reads SGDLS; CDR2 reads YYNGEE. The CDR3 sequence: CASSPYPTDINYGYTF. The CDR3 nucleotides read TGTGCCAGCAGCCCCTACCCGACAGATATTAACTATGGCTACACCTTC.

This chain joins TRBV4-3 and TRBJ2-1; 15 bases fit TRBD2. The junction had 11 bases not matched to a gene; V was cut back by 2 bases and J by 6 bases. This CDR3 has 19 residues. CDR1 is LGHNA, CDR2 YSLEER, per germline. CDR3: CASSQPGLAGGSGPNEQFF. The CDR3 DNA is TGCGCCAGCAGCCAACCGGGACTAGCGGGGGGCTCGGGTCCCAATGAGCAGTTCTTC.

V and J are TRBV19 and TRBJ2-5; 9 bases map to TRBD1. J gave up 5 bases and V 7 bases, and 11 bases lay outside the gene matches. The germline gives CDR1 LNHDA, CDR2 SQIVND (reference sequence). The CDR3 is made up of 15 amino acids. CDR3 sequence: CASNPTGGRRETQYF. CDR3 nucleotides: TGTGCCAGTAACCCGACAGGGGGACGGAGGGAGACCCAGTACTTC.

V gene TRBV18 combines with J gene TRBJ2-3; D is possibly TRBD2 (6 bases). The CDR3 runs 14 residues. CDR1 and CDR2 from the germline V gene are KGHSH and LQKENI. The germline V and J ends were trimmed by 3 bases and 2 bases, with 9 bases remaining between them. The CDR3, as DNA: TGTGCCAGCTCACCGGGGACTTACACAGATACGCAGTATTTT. Its protein is CASSPGTYTDTQYF.

The rearrangement joins TRBV9 to TRBJ1-2; TRBD1 is a possible D gene (6 bases). Trimming cost V 4 bases and J 2 bases, with 12 bases left between them. Looked up from germline, CDR1 is SGDLS and CDR2 is YYNGEE. CDR3 length: 14 residues. Here the CDR3 reads CASSLWDTNYGYTF. The CDR3 DNA is TGTGCCAGCAGCCTATGGGACACCAACTATGGCTACACCTTC.

DNA for the CDR3: TGTGCCTGGAGGGGAGGGTCGAATTCACCCCTCCACTTT. Amino acids: CAWRGGSNSPLHF. The rearrangement links TRBV30 to TRBJ1-6; D remains ambiguous. CDR3 length: 13 residues. Trimming stripped 3 bases from V and 7 bases from J, with 10 bases between. CDR1 is GTSNPN and CDR2 is SVGIG in the germline V gene (reference sequence). Drawing the rest from reference TRBV30 and TRBJ1-6, the complete variable domain is SQTIHQWPATLVQPVGSPLSLECTVEGTSNPNLYWYRQAAGRGLQLLFYSVGIGQISSEVPQNLSASRPQDRQFILSSKKLLLSDSGFYLCAWRGGSNSPLHFGNGTRLTVT.

The V gene is TRBV3-1 (or the pseudogene TRBV3-2), the J gene TRBJ1-4, with D hard to call. V was shortened by 4 bases and J by 4 bases, with 13 bases between the two germline ends. CDR3 size: 15 residues. Germline V lookup: CDR1 LGHDT, CDR2 YNNKEL (reference sequence). CDR3 coding DNA: TGTGCCAGCAGCCGCAGGACGGGGAATAATGAAAAACTGTTTTTT. Translating it yields CASSRRTGNNEKLFF.

The chain links TRBV3-1 (or the pseudogene TRBV3-2) to TRBJ2-6; the D is unclear. With 1 base removed from V and 2 bases from J, the gap between germline ends came to 15 bases. This CDR3 has 18 amino acids. Germline CDR1 reads LGHDT; CDR2 reads YNNKEL (reference sequence). CDR3 DNA: TGTGCCAGCAGCCAAGCCGGAATAGTGGGCCCTGGGGCCAACGTCCTGACTTTC. It codes for CASSQAGIVGPGANVLTF.

The CDR3: CASSYSIGDPNQPQHF. CDR3 sequence (DNA): TGTGCCAGCAGTTACTCGATCGGGGATCCCAATCAGCCCCAGCATTTT. J is TRBJ1-5 and V is TRBV6-2 or TRBV6-3; D unresolved. V was pared by 0 bases and J by 3 bases, with 12 bases between. The germline V gene has CDR1 MNHEY and CDR2 SVGEGT. CDR3 length: 16 amino acids.

This clone was counted only a few times. The chain joins TRBV14 to TRBJ1-1, with TRBD1 matching over 10 bases. The CDR3 sequence is 15 residues long. Germline CDR1 and CDR2: SGHDN and FVKESK. The junction had 6 bases not matched to a gene; V was cut back by 4 bases and J by 4 bases. CDR3 DNA sequence: TGTGCCAGCAGCCCTTCCGGGACAGGGGTCACTGAAGCTTTCTTT. Its protein product is CASSPSGTGVTEAFF. The full variable domain, with the rest looked up from reference TRBV14 and TRBJ1-1, is EAGVTQFPSHSVIEKGQTVTLRCDPISGHDNLYWYRRVMGKEIKFLLHFVKESKQDESGMPNNRFLAERTGGTYSTLKVQPAELEDSGVYFCASSPSGTGVTEAFFGQGTRLTVV.

CDR3 region: CASSMADRGSQPQHF. CDR3 nucleotides: TGTGCCAGTAGTATGGCGGACAGGGGTTCTCAGCCCCAGCATTTT. This chain joins TRBV19 and TRBJ1-5; 9 positions agree with TRBD1. Germline V gives CDR1 LNHDA, CDR2 SQIVND (reference sequence). This CDR3 has 15 amino acids. Trimming removed 3 bases from V and 6 bases from J; junction bases left unmatched: 6.

V is TRBV10-1 and J is TRBJ1-1; a possible D gene is TRBD1 (5 bases). Germline V gene lookup returns CDR1 WNHNN and CDR2 SYGVQD (reference sequence). The CDR3 contains 16 residues. With 5 bases removed from V and 2 bases from J, the gap between germline ends came to 18 bases. CDR3 region: CASSSIAGTVNTEAFF. The CDR3 nucleotides read TGCGCCAGCAGTTCTATAGCCGGGACGGTCAACACTGAAGCTTTCTTT.